Following are 21 T cell receptor beta chains from one sample sequenced in a study of T-cell reconstitution after alpha-beta-depleted transplantation in children. Unique molecular identifiers were used to barcode this TCRbeta library. TCRdb re-called the PCR reads with MiXCR, one entry per CDR3 protein. The data contain about 180,000 distinct CDR3 sequences, more than 9.5% of them singletons. Sequencing used PBMCs, obtained before TCRalphabeta/CD19-depleted stem cell transplant. These TCRs come from a boy between 2 and 10 years old with acute myeloid leukemia, due to receive a stem cell transplant.

Notes on this clonotype: Since a much larger clone is just one base distant, this may be a read error. The rearrangement joins TRBV4-1 to TRBJ2-5; the D call may be TRBD1 or TRBD2 (5 bases each). This CDR3 comprises 15 residues. Germline V gene sequence: CDR1 MGHRA, CDR2 YSYEKL. The CDR3 spells CASNQEGLDGGTQYF. The CDR3 DNA follows: TGCGCCAGCAACCAAGAAGGGCTGGATGGGGGGACCCAGTACTTC.

The chain combines TRBV23-1 with TRBJ1-2; D might be TRBD1 (6 bases). TRBV23-1 is marked as an open reading frame, function uncertain. The V end lost 0 bases, the J end lost 5 bases, and 16 bases lay between the germline ends. The CDR3 has 16 residues. Here the CDR3 reads CASSQSSPGVLYGYTF. CDR3 bases: TGCGCCAGCAGTCAATCTTCGCCAGGGGTACTTTATGGCTACACCTTC.

This clonotype has at least ten counts. The chain carries TRBV9 and TRBJ1-2, with 8 bases that match TRBD1. The ends lost 0 bases at V and 1 base at J; junction bases unmatched: 8. This CDR3 has 17 amino acids. Looked up from germline, CDR1 is SGDLS and CDR2 is YYNGEE. CDR3 nucleotides: TGTGCCAGCAGCGTAGGGTCAGGGGGCATCAGTAACTATGGCTACACCTTC. Translating gives CASSVGSGGISNYGYTF. The full variable domain, rest sourced from reference TRBV9 and TRBJ1-2, is DSGVTQTPKHLITATGQRVTLRCSPRSGDLSVYWYQQSLDQGLQFLIQYYNGEERAKGNILERFSAQQFPDLHSELNLSSLELGDSALYFCASSVGSGGISNYGYTFGSGTRLTVV.

This clonotype was seen many times. As DNA, the CDR3 is TGTGCCAGCAGGGGGACAGGGGTCTACGAGCAGTACGTC. This sequence encodes CASRGTGVYEQYV. The chain combines TRBV27 with TRBJ2-7; 10 bases agree with TRBD1. V trimming: 6 bases; J trimming: 3 bases; junction bases outside the gene matches: 2. The length of the CDR3 is 13 residues. CDR1 and CDR2 (germline): MNHEY, SMNVEV (reference sequence).

This clonotype was detected many times. This chain uses TRBV9 with TRBJ2-5; D is tentatively TRBD1 or TRBD2 (6 bases each). Germline V gene sequence: CDR1 SGDLS, CDR2 YYNGEE. Trimming removed 5 bases from V and 4 bases from J, with 21 bases in between. The CDR3 runs to 16 residues. CDR3 DNA sequence: TGTGCCAGCAGTTACCGGGGGCACCTGTCCTCAGAGACCCAGTACTTC. Encoded protein: CASSYRGHLSSETQYF.

Many counts were recorded for this clonotype. J is TRBJ2-1 and V is TRBV10-3; 11 nucleotides agree with TRBD1. V shed 6 bases and J 5 bases; nucleotides not matched to a gene: 3. The CDR3 has 14 amino acids. Germline CDR1 reads ENHRY; CDR2 reads SYGVKD. In DNA, the CDR3 is TGTGCCATCAGCGGACAGGGGGCGAACAATGAGCAGTTCTTC. This sequence encodes CAISGQGANNEQFF.

There are many counts of this clonotype. The chain employs TRBV5-1 and TRBJ2-3; 9 nucleotides match TRBD2. Trimming cost V 3 bases and J 4 bases; bases outside gene matches: 15. This CDR3 comprises 18 residues. CDR1 is SGHRS, CDR2 YFSETQ, per germline. This CDR3 is CASSSLPRVAGDADTQYF. CDR3 in DNA: TGCGCCAGCAGCTCCCTCCCCCGGGTAGCGGGAGATGCAGATACGCAGTATTTT.

The chain is built from TRBV2 and TRBJ1-1, with D perhaps TRBD1 (5 bases). CDR1 and CDR2 (germline): SNHLY, FYNNEI. CDR3 length equals 13 residues. Trimming pared 4 bases from V and 6 bases from J, leaving 12 bases between. DNA for the CDR3: TGTGCCAGCAGTGTGCAGGGTGGGGCTGAAGCTTTCTTT. It specifies CASSVQGGAEAFF.

This clonotype was counted many times. J is TRBJ2-1 and V is TRBV5-5, with a possible D match to TRBD1 (7 bases). V dropped 4 bases and J dropped 6 bases, with 20 bases sitting between them. The length of the CDR3 is 16 residues. The germline gives CDR1 SGHKS, CDR2 YYEKEE (reference sequence). The CDR3 DNA sequence: TGTGCCAGCAGCCACTCAGGGGGGACAAAGCGCAATGAGCAGTTCTTC. It is translated as CASSHSGGTKRNEQFF.

This clonotype showed up many times. This chain connects TRBV20-1 to TRBJ1-1; no definite D call. Germline V gene data show CDR1 as DFQATT and CDR2 as SNEGSKA (reference sequence). V was clipped by 7 bases and J by 3 bases, with 15 bases between them. This CDR3 comprises 13 residues. CDR3 DNA sequence: TGCAGTGTTCCGAGGCGGGTAGACACTGAAGCTTTCTTT. Its translation: CSVPRRVDTEAFF.

This clonotype was seen many times. One junction end does not reproduce the germline sequence, and a read error may be involved. V is TRBV20-1 and J is TRBJ1-5; 11 positions agree with TRBD1. The CDR3 has 14 residues. CDR1 is DFQATT and CDR2 is SNEGSKA in the germline V gene (reference sequence). The CDR3 protein is CSARGDRGDHPQHF. CDR3 coding DNA: TGCAGTGCTAGAGGGGACAGGGGGGATCACCCCCAGCATTTT.

There are many counts of this clonotype. The rearrangement uses TRBV5-1 and TRBJ2-1, with TRBD2 identical over 14 bases. The germline V gene encodes CDR1 SGHRS and CDR2 YFSETQ. The CDR3 length is 17 residues. V gave up 4 bases and J gave up 4 bases; unmatched junction bases: 7. The CDR3 spells CASSPGLAGVSYNEQFF. DNA of the CDR3: TGCGCCAGCAGCCCGGGACTAGCGGGAGTGTCGTACAATGAGCAGTTCTTC.

The chain joins TRBV6-1 to TRBJ2-5; D unresolved. The germline V gene encodes CDR1 MNHNS and CDR2 SASEGT. V lost 2 bases and J lost 0, with 13 bases in between. The CDR3 runs to 16 residues. CDR3 sequence: CASSEFGGDDQETQYF. CDR3 bases: TGTGCCAGCAGTGAATTCGGTGGGGATGACCAAGAGACCCAGTACTTC.

Worth noting for this clonotype: A read error is possible here, since a much larger clone lies one base away. Since no conserved phenylalanine or tryptophan closes the CDR3, a read error is the likely cause. V and J are TRBV27 and TRBJ2-5, with D perhaps TRBD1 (7 bases). V dropped 6 bases and J dropped 2 bases, with 10 bases sitting between them. Germline V lookup: CDR1 MNHEY, CDR2 SMNVEV (reference sequence). There are 13 residues in the CDR3. CDR3 coding DNA: TGTGCCAGCAGGCGGGACAGACAAGAGACCCAGTACTTG. This translates into CASRRDRQETQYL.

The table lists this clonotype with many counts. V and J are TRBV9 and TRBJ1-1, with 7 bases identical to TRBD1. V was pared by 3 bases and J by 3 bases, with 8 bases of the junction left unmatched. Germline V CDR1 and CDR2: SGDLS, YYNGEE. This CDR3 has 15 amino acids. The CDR3, as DNA: TGTGCCAGCAGCGAAAACCCCAGGGGGTACACTGAAGCTTTCTTT. It translates to CASSENPRGYTEAFF.

This clonotype has a single count. This may stem from a read error, because a much larger clone lies one nucleotide away. The conserved phenylalanine or tryptophan is not found at the CDR3 terminus, so this likely reflects a read error. The rearrangement uses TRBV7-9 and TRBJ2-2; D unresolved. Trimming removed 0 bases at V and 8 bases at J, with 10 bases between. The CDR3 spans 14 residues. In germline, CDR1 is SEHNR, CDR2 FQNEAQ (reference sequence). The CDR3 DNA is TGTGCCAGCAGCTTAGCTCGGGTCGCGGGGGAGCTGTTTTTA. Translation gives CASSLARVAGELFL.

The sample holds many counts of this clonotype. J is TRBJ2-1 and V is TRBV4-1; D unclear. V lost 0 bases, J lost 0 bases, and 12 bases lay in between. Germline CDR1 is MGHRA and CDR2 is YSYEKL. The CDR3 is made up of 17 amino acids. The DNA of the CDR3 is TGCGCCAGCAGCCAAGATAGACGAGCGTACTCCTACAATGAGCAGTTCTTC. Its translation: CASSQDRRAYSYNEQFF.

This clonotype has a count of ten or more. V and J are TRBV20-1 and TRBJ2-1, with a possible D match to TRBD1 (5 bases). The length of the CDR3 is 13 residues. Trimming took 6 bases from V and 8 from J, leaving 17 bases between them. Germline V gene sequence: CDR1 DFQATT, CDR2 SNEGSKA (reference sequence). The CDR3, as DNA: TGCAGTGCCGGACATAGTTTTGGCCATGAGCAGTTCTTC. Amino acids: CSAGHSFGHEQFF.

This clonotype has at least ten counts. The chain links TRBV5-1 to TRBJ2-1; D perhaps matches TRBD2 (5 bases). The length of the CDR3 is 14 residues. V was shortened by 6 bases and J by 3 bases, with 13 bases between the two germline ends. CDR1 is SGHRS, CDR2 YFSETQ, per germline. CDR3 sequence: CASNFGLDYNEQFF. The CDR3 nucleotides are TGCGCCAGCAACTTCGGACTCGACTACAATGAGCAGTTCTTC.

This clonotype was seen many times. The genes are TRBV5-6 and TRBJ2-3; 10 bases line up with TRBD2. The ends lost 4 bases at V and 3 bases at J; junction bases unmatched: 8. The CDR3 consists of 16 residues. Germline V gene data show CDR1 as SGHDT and CDR2 as YYEEEE. The CDR3 DNA reads as TGTGCCAGCAGCCTCCTTCTAGCGGGAGTTACAGATACGCAGTATTTT. Translation: CASSLLLAGVTDTQYF. The full variable domain, in which reference TRBV5-6 and TRBJ2-3 provide the parts outside the CDR3, is DAGVTQSPTHLIKTRGQQVTLRCSPKSGHDTVSWYQQALGQGPQFIFQYYEEEERQRGNFPDRFSGHQFPNYSSELNVNALLLGDSALYLCASSLLLAGVTDTQYFGPGTRLTVL.

This clonotype was detected many times. The CDR3 protein is CASSLVSWETQYF. In DNA, the CDR3 is TGCGCCAGCAGCTTGGTATCTTGGGAGACCCAGTACTTC. The chain recombines TRBV5-1 with TRBJ2-5; D is undetermined. CDR3 length: 13 residues. V was shortened by 0 bases and J by 5 bases, with 8 bases between the two germline ends. Germline V gene data show CDR1 as SGHRS and CDR2 as YFSETQ.